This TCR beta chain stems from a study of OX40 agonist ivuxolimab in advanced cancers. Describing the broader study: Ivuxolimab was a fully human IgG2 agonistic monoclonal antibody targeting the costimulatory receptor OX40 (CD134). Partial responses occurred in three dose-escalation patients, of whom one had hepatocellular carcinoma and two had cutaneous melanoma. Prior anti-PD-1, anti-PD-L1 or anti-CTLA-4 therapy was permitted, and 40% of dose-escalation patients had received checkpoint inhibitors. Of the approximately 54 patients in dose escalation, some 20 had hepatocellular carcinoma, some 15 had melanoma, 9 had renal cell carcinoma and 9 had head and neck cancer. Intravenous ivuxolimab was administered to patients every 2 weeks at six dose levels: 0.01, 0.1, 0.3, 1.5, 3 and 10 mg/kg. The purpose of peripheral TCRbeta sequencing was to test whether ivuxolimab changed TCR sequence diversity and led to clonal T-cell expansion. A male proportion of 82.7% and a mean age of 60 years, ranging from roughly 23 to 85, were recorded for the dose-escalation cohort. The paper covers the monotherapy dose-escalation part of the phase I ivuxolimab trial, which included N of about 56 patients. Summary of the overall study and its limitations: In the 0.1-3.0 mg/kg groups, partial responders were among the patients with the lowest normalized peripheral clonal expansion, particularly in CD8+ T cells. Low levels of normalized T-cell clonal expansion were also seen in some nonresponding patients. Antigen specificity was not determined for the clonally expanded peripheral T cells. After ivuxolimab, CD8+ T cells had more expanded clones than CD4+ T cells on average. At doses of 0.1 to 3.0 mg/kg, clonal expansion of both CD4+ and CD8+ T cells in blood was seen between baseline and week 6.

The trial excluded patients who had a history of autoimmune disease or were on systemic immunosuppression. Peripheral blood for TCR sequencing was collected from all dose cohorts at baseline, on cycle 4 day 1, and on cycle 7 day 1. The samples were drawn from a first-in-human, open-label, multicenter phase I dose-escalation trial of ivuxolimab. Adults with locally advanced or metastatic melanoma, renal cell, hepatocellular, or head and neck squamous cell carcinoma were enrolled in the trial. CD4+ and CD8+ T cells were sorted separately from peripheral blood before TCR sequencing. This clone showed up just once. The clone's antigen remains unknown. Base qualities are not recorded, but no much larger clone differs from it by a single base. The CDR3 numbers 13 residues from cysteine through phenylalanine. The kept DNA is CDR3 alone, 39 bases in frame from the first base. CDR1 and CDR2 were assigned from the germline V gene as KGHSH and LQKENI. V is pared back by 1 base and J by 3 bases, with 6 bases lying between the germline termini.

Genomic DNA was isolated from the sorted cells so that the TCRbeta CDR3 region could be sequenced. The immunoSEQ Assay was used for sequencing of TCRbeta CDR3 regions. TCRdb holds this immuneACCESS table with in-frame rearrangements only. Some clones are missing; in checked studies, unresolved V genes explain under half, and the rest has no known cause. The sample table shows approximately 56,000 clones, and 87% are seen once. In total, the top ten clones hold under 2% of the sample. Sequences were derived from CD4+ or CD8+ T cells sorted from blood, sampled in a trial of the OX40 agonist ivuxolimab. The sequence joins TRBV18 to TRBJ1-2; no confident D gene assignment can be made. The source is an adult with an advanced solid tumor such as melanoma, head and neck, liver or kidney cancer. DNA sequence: TGTGCCAGCTCACCACGAGTCGACTATGGCTACACCTTC. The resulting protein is CASSPRVDYGYTF.